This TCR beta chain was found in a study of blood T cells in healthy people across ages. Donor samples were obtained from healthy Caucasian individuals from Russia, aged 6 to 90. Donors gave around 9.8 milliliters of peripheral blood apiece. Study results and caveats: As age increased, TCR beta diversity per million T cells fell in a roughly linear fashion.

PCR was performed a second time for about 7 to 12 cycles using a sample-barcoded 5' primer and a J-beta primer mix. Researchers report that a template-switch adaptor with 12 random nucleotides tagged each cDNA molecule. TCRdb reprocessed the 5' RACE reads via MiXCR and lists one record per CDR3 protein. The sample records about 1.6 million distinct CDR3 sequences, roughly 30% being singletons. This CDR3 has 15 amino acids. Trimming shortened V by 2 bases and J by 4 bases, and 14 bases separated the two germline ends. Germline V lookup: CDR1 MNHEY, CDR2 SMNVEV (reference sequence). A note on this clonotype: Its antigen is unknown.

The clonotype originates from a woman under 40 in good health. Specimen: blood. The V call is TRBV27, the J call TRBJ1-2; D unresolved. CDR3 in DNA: TGTGCCAGCAGTTTAACGGCAGGAGGCCTCTATGGCTACACCTTC. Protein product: CASSLTAGGLYGYTF.